Listed here are 3 T cell receptor beta chains from one sample, sequenced in a study of T cell repertoires in cytomegalovirus infection. For these TCRs, the target antigens are not known. TCRdb reprocessed the reads via MiXCR and lists one record per CDR3 protein. The table has around 710,000 distinct CDR3 sequences, 25% to 35% seen once; the top ten hold 10% to 15%. This sample comprised cultured CD8+ T cells from PBMCs, obtained from culture after CMV antigen stimulation. The receptors were sampled from a human donor in good health (CMV status not recorded). Some clones in this sample may be carry-over from other donors' samples.

The chain uses TRBV5-8 and TRBJ2-3; 9 positions agree with TRBD1. Germline V gives CDR1 SGHTS, CDR2 YDEGEE. V dropped 4 bases and J dropped 3; count of bases not matched to a gene: 6. This CDR3 contains 15 residues. CDR3 sequence: CASSEQGAVTDTQYF. The CDR3 nucleotides read TGTGCCAGCAGCGAACAGGGGGCGGTAACAGATACGCAGTATTTT. The whole variable domain, filled in from reference TRBV5-8 and TRBJ2-3, reads EAGVTQSPTHLIKTRGQQATLRCSPISGHTSVYWYQQALGLGLQFLLWYDEGEERNRGNFPPRFSGRQFPNYSSELNVNALELEDSALYLCASSEQGAVTDTQYFGPGTRLTVL.

This clonotype was counted ten times or more. The genes are TRBV7-8 and TRBJ2-1; 13 nucleotides align to TRBD2. V trimming: 5 bases; J trimming: 9 bases; junction bases outside the gene matches: 7. Per germline, CDR1 SGHVS and CDR2 FQNEAQ. This CDR3 region has 15 residues. The CDR3 DNA reads TGTGCCAGCAGCCTACTAGCGGGGGGGCCGGTTGAGCAGTTCTTC. This translates into CASSLLAGGPVEQFF. Full variable domain (outside the CDR3, taken from reference TRBV7-8 and TRBJ2-1): GAGVSQSPRYKVAKRGQDVALRCDPISGHVSLFWYQQALGQGPEFLTYFQNEAQLDKSGLPSDRFFAERPEGSVSTLKIQRTQQEDSAVYLCASSLLAGGPVEQFFGPGTRLTVL.

This clonotype has a handful of counts. The chain couples TRBV7-9 to TRBJ2-7, with D perhaps matching TRBD1 (5 bases). Trimming removed 3 bases from V and 3 bases from J, with 15 bases in between. The CDR3 has 15 amino acids. The germline V gene encodes CDR1 SEHNR and CDR2 FQNEAQ (reference sequence). The CDR3 region is CASSLGQGRHYEQYF. The DNA for the CDR3 is TGTGCCAGCAGCTTGGGGCAAGGACGCCACTACGAGCAGTACTTC.